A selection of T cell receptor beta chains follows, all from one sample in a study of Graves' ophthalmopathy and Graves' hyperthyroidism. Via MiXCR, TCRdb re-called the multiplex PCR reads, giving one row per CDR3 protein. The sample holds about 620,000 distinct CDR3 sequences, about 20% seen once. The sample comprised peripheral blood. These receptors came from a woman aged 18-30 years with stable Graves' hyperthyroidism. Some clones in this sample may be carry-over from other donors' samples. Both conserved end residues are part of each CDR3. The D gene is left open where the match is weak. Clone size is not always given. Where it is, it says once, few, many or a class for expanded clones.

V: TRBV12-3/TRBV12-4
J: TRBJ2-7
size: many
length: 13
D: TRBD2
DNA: TGTGCCAGCAGAACTAGCGGAAACTACGAGCAGTACTTC
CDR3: CASRTSGNYEQYF

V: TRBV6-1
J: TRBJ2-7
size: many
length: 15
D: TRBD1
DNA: TGTGCCAGCAGACGTACAGGGGTGGGCTCCTACGAGCAGTACTTC
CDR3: CASRRTGVGSYEQYF

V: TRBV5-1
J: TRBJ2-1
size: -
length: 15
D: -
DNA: TGCGCCAGCAGCTCCGGAGGGACGGACTACCGGTGGCAGTTCTTC
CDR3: CASSSGGTDYRWQFF

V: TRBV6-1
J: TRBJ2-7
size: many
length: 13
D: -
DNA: TGTGCCACCCCCTCGGACATCCTTTACGAGCAGTACTTC
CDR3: CATPSDILYEQYF

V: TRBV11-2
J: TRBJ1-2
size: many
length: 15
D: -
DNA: TGTGCCAGCAGCCCACTTTCCCAGGATTTATATGGCTACACCTTC
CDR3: CASSPLSQDLYGYTF

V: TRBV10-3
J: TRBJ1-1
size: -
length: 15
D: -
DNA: TGTGCCATCAGTGACCGTCGGGTACCGAACACTGAAGCTTTCTTT
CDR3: CAISDRRVPNTEAFF

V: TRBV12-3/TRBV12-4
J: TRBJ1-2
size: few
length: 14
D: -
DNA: TGTGCCAGCAGATTACAGGGATCTAACTATGGCTACACCTTC
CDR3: CASRLQGSNYGYTF

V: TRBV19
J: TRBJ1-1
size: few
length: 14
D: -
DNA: TGTGCCAGTAGTATTGGGACGGATTACACTGAAGCTTTCTTT
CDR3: CASSIGTDYTEAFF

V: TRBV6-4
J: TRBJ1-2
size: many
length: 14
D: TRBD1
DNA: TGTGCCAGCAGTGAAGGACAGGGGGCTGGCGGCTACACCTTC
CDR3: CASSEGQGAGGYTF

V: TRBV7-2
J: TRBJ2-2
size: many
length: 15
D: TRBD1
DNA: TGTGCCAGCAGCCAGCGCTACAGGGGCACCGGGGAGCTGTTTTTT
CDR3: CASSQRYRGTGELFF

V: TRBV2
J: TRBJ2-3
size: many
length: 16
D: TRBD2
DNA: TGTGCCAGCAGTGACCTAGCGGGAGATATCACAGATACGCAGTATTTT
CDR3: CASSDLAGDITDTQYF

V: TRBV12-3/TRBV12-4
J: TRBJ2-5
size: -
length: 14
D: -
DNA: TGTGCCAGCAACCGCCTTGGTGGCGTAGAGACCCAGTACTTC
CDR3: CASNRLGGVETQYF

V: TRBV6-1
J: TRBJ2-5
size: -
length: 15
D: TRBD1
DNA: TGTGCCAGCAGCAAGCCCGACAGGGGGCAAGAGACCCAGTACTTC
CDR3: CASSKPDRGQETQYF

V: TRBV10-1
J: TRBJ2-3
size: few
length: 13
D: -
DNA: TGCGCCAGCAGTCTACAACTTGCAGATACGCAGTATTTT
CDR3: CASSLQLADTQYF

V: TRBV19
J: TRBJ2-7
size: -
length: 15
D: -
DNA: TGTGCCAGTAGACGGACAGCCACCATCGCCTACGAGCAGTACTTC
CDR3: CASRRTATIAYEQYF

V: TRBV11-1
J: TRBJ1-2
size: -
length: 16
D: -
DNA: TGTGCCAGCAGCCCTACTTTGAGCCAGCCCCTCTATGGCTACACCTTC
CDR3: CASSPTLSQPLYGYTF

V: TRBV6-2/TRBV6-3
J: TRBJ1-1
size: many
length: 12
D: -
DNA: TGTGCCAGCACCAAGGAGGGCACTGAAGCTTTCTTT
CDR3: CASTKEGTEAFF

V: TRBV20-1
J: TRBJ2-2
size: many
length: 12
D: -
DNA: TGCAGTGCAGCTCGTACGGGCGGGGAGCTGTTTTTT
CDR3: CSAARTGGELFF

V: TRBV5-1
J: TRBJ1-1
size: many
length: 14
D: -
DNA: TGCGCCAGCAGCACCCAGGACAACCCAAATAGGGCTTTCTTT
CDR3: CASSTQDNPNRAFF

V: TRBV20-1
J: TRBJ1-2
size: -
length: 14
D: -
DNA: TGCAGTGCTAGTGAGGGGTTGCGCAACTATGGCTACACCTTC
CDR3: CSASEGLRNYGYTF

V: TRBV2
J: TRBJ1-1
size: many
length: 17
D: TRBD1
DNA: TGTGCCAGCAGTGATGACGGACAGGGGGTAGGAGGCACTGAAGCTTTCTTT
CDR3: CASSDDGQGVGGTEAFF

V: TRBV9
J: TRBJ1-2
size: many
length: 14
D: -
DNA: TGTGCCAGCGGCGTAGAGGCGGAGGGTTATGGCTACACCTTC
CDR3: CASGVEAEGYGYTF

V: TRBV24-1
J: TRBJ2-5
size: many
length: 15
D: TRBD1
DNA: TGTGCCACCAGTGATCCCGGACAGGGAGACGGGACCCAGTACTTC
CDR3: CATSDPGQGDGTQYF

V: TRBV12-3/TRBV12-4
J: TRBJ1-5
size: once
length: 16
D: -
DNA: TGTGCCAGCAGCCAGAGAGTTGGGATGGGCAATCAGCCCCAGCATTTT
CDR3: CASSQRVGMGNQPQHF